The clone carrying this TCR beta chain was observed a few times. In the source study's methods: Scientists estimated how many nucleated cells there were by amplifying reference gene primers. The assay was immunoSEQ multiplex PCR, and TCRdb's table has in-frame clones only and misses some. The V and J calls and the clone size are those of that table, but D and trimming were determined from the DNA. This table holds about 140,000 clones, roughly 85% found once. Germline V gene lookup returns CDR1 SGHDN and CDR2 FVKESK. The CDR3 consists of 15 residues. With 4 bases removed from V and 8 bases from J, the gap between germline ends came to 20 bases. The data belong to a study of blood T cell repertoires in COVID-19. Study context: Some COVID-19 samples were acute and others convalescent; all came from the United States, Italy and Spain. PBMCs, B-cell-depleted T cells, or T cells provided the cDNA or gDNA that made up the material.

The sequence was obtained from a man aged 45 to 65 with acute or convalescent COVID-19. This chain links TRBV14 with TRBJ1-1, with TRBD1 as a possible D gene (5 bases). Sequencing input: peripheral blood. The CDR3 is CASSPYRSSKAEAFF. In DNA, the CDR3 is TGTGCCAGCAGCCCCTACAGGTCCTCTAAGGCAGAAGCTTTCTTT.